This TCR beta chain was found in a study of beta chain features in type 1 diabetes. Study results and limitations: Individuals with type 1 diabetes displayed fewer insertions and more deletions at VDJ junctions.

All of the isolated RNA was reverse transcribed, so expressed TCRB transcripts were sequenced. Naive, central memory and regulatory T cell samples yielded roughly 3.6 million reads on average. Repertoires were generated with immunoSEQ multiplex PCR, while TCRdb's copy carries only in-frame clones and drops some. The sample consists of around 190,000 clones, less than 15% of them appearing once. This clone appeared a few times. Its antigen is unknown. Material: central memory CD4+ T cells from blood. The clonotype was recovered from a young woman in good health.

Here the CDR3 reads CASSLAGAFGDTQYF. In DNA form, the CDR3 reads TGTGCCAGCAGCTTAGCGGGAGCCTTTGGAGATACGCAGTATTTT. The rearrangement uses TRBV7-3 and TRBJ2-3; 7 bases align to TRBD2. The CDR3 covers 15 residues. Germline V gene data show CDR1 as SGHTA and CDR2 as FQGTGA. The junction had 7 bases not matched to a gene; V was cut back by 2 bases and J by 5 bases.